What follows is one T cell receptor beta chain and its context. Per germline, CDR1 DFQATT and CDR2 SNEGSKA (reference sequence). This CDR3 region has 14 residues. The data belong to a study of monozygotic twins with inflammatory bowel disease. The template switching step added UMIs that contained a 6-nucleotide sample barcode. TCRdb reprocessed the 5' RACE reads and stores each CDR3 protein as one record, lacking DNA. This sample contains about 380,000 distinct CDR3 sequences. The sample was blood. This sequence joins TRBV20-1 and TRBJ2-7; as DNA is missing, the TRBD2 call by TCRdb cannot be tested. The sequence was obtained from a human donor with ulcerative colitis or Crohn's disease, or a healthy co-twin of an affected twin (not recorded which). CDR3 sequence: CSAGKSGGHYEQYF.